The present T cell receptor (beta chain) was sequenced within a study of T cells expressing NK-cell markers. Findings and limits, study-wide: Dominant NKG2C+ clonotypes were found to form about 1.0-7.5% of CD8+ T cells in roughly 6 donors. The same clonotypes also predominated in the CD3+CD56-NKG2C+ fraction of a few donors.

Concerning this clonotype: Its matching antigen is unknown.

Making the TCR beta cDNA relied on 5'RACE template switching with UMIs. TCRdb re-called the 5' RACE reads, yielding one record per CDR3 amino acid sequence without DNA. This repertoire includes about 180,000 distinct CDR3 sequences. This CDR3 has 16 amino acids. Germline V CDR1 and CDR2: SGDLS, YYNGEE. The source of this sequence is a man aged 18 to 70 in good health. Sequencing input: blood T cells: a sorted CD56 or NKG2C T cell subset, CD4+ or CD8+ T cells, or bulk PBMC T cells (not recorded which). The chain couples TRBV9 to TRBJ2-3; with no DNA, the TCRdb D assignment of TRBD2 cannot be verified. CDR3 amino acids: CASSVEAALFTDTQYF.